This paragraph covers one T cell receptor (beta chain) sequence. CDR3 length equals 14 residues. V was pared by 4 bases and J by 6 bases, with 15 bases between. Germline V gives CDR1 LGHNA, CDR2 YNFKEQ. The data are from a study of blood T cell repertoires in COVID-19. Clones were sequenced by immunoSEQ multiplex PCR, and TCRdb holds only the in-frame ones, with some missing. The sample consists of 200,000 to 300,000 clones, 75% to 85% of them appearing once. The clonotype originates from a human donor in a cohort sampled during active COVID-19. The rearrangement links TRBV4-2 to TRBJ1-2, with D possibly being TRBD1 (6 bases). The sample comprised peripheral blood. The DNA of the CDR3 is TGTGCCAGCAGCCGGGGGGGCAGCGGCGATGGCTACACCTTC. This codes for CASSRGGSGDGYTF.